Below, 30 T cell receptor beta chains from the same sample are listed, as sequenced in a study of T-cell memory formation after mild COVID-19. TCRdb reprocessed the 5' RACE reads with MiXCR, giving one entry per CDR3 protein. Among about 110,000 distinct CDR3 sequences listed, 15% to 20% were seen once. Sequencing was done on a sample of PBMCs or a T cell subset sorted from them (not recorded which). The receptors were sampled from a young man who had mild COVID-19 (a few samples of this study predate the infection). Cell type and time point are not known.

The CDR3 DNA follows: TGTGCCAGCAGTGAAACTAGCGGGGGACACGAGCAGTACTTC. Its translation: CASSETSGGHEQYF. The chain uses TRBV2 and TRBJ2-7; the match to TRBD2 covers 11 bases. CDR1 SNHLY and CDR2 FYNNEI come from the germline V gene. Germline trimming cut 2 bases from V and 5 bases from J; bases unmatched to any gene: 2. The CDR3 has 14 amino acids. The whole variable domain, filled in from reference TRBV2 and TRBJ2-7, reads EPEVTQTPSHQVTQMGQEVILRCVPISNHLYFYWYRQILGQKVEFLVSFYNNEISEKSEIFDDQFSVERPDGSNFTLKIRSTKLEDSAMYFCASSETSGGHEQYFGPGTRLTVT.

This clonotype showed up many times. The gene calls are TRBV12-3 or TRBV12-4 and TRBJ2-2; 12 bases line up with TRBD2. Unmatched junction bases numbered 5, after V lost 7 bases and J lost 2 bases. The CDR3 runs to 16 residues. The CDR3 is CASIKLAGGNTGELFF. CDR3 bases: TGTGCCAGCATAAAACTAGCGGGGGGAAACACCGGGGAGCTGTTTTTT.

This rearrangement joins TRBV29-1 to TRBJ2-2; a weak D match, TRBD2 (5 bases). Trimming left V 5 bases short and J 6 bases short, with 13 bases between. The CDR3 has 13 amino acids. Germline CDR1 is SQVTM and CDR2 is ANQGSEA. Written as DNA, the CDR3 is TGCAGCGTTCCGGGCGGGCATCCCGGGGAGCTGTTTTTT. Its protein product is CSVPGGHPGELFF.

This clonotype was recorded a few times. This rearrangement joins TRBV4-2 to TRBJ2-5; either TRBD1 or TRBD2 may fit D (6 bases each). CDR3 size: 15 residues. Germline V gives CDR1 LGHNA, CDR2 YNFKEQ. Trimming removed 0 bases from V and 5 bases from J, with 13 bases in between. This chain's CDR3 is CASSQDLQGGETQYF. CDR3 sequence (DNA): TGTGCCAGCAGCCAAGATCTCCAAGGGGGGGAGACCCAGTACTTC.

V and J are TRBV5-1 and TRBJ2-1; D may be TRBD1 (5 bases). V dropped 4 bases and J dropped 0 bases, with 11 bases sitting between them. The CDR3 totals 15 residues. The germline V gene encodes CDR1 SGHRS and CDR2 YFSETQ. The CDR3 nucleotides are TGCGCCAGCAGCCTAGGAGACAGCTCCTACAATGAGCAGTTCTTC. Translation: CASSLGDSSYNEQFF.

This chain uses TRBV24-1 with TRBJ2-2, with TRBD1 identical over 8 bases. The CDR3 contains 15 residues. J gave up 5 bases and V 7 bases, and 8 bases lay outside the gene matches. From germline, CDR1 is KGHDR and CDR2 SFDVKD. This CDR3 reads CATSRGQGGTGELFF. The CDR3 nucleotides read TGTGCCACCAGCCGAGGACAGGGAGGTACCGGGGAGCTGTTTTTT.

The gene calls are TRBV4-3 and TRBJ1-5; TRBD1 matches 8 bases. V lost 3 bases, J lost 7 bases, and 8 bases stayed unmatched. There are 15 residues in the CDR3. Germline CDR1 LGHNA, CDR2 YSLEER. In nucleotides, the CDR3 is TGCGCCAGCAGCCAGTCAGGGGGCCGGCGACAGCCCCAGCATTTT. Residues: CASSQSGGRRQPQHF.

A few counts support this clonotype. The V and J genes are TRBV12-3 or TRBV12-4 and TRBJ1-2; 9 bases align to TRBD1. Losses at the gene ends were 3 bases for V and 5 bases for J; bases not matched to a gene: 4. This CDR3 spans 14 amino acids. CDR3 sequence: CASSFTGGGYGYTF. The DNA of the CDR3 is TGTGCCAGCAGTTTTACAGGGGGCGGATATGGCTACACCTTC.

This clonotype occurred a few times. Here the CDR3 DNA reads TGTGCCAGCAGCCAGGTTATCCCCCAAGGCCCAGATACGCAGTATTTT. Its protein is CASSQVIPQGPDTQYF. This chain joins TRBV4-2 and TRBJ2-3; D is unclear. The CDR3 has 16 amino acids. Germline loops: CDR1 LGHNA, CDR2 YNFKEQ. V lost 3 bases to trimming and J lost 4 bases, with 17 bases between them.

The V and J genes are TRBV7-2 and TRBJ2-1; D uncertain. Germline assignment: CDR1 SGHTA and CDR2 FQGNSA. This CDR3 is 13 amino acids long. Trimming removed 2 bases at V and 9 bases at J, with 11 bases between. Here the CDR3 DNA reads TGTGCCAGCAGCTTACCCCCCCGGGTTGAGCAGTTCTTC. Translated, it gives CASSLPPRVEQFF.

Only a few counts were recorded for this clonotype. The V and J genes are TRBV20-1 and TRBJ2-7, with 8 positions matching TRBD2. The CDR3 is 13 residues long. CDR1 and CDR2 (germline): DFQATT, SNEGSKA (reference sequence). Trimming cost V 3 bases and J 1 base; bases outside gene matches: 2. In DNA, the CDR3 is TGCAGTGCTAGCGGCGGGGGGTCCTACGAGCAGTACTTC. It specifies CSASGGGSYEQYF.

The chain has TRBV11-2 and TRBJ2-1; D perhaps matches TRBD1 (6 bases). The germline V and J ends were trimmed by 5 bases and 0 bases, with 8 bases remaining between them. The CDR3 runs 14 residues. Germline CDR1 and CDR2: SGHAT and FQNNGV. The CDR3 loop reads CASSGGYSYNEQFF. As DNA, the CDR3 is TGTGCCAGCAGCGGGGGCTACTCCTACAATGAGCAGTTCTTC.

The chain carries TRBV6-2 or TRBV6-3 and TRBJ2-5, with 9 bases fitting TRBD2. This CDR3 spans 16 amino acids. Trimming took 6 bases from V and 2 from J; bases not matched to a gene: 10. The germline CDR1 and CDR2 sequences are MNHEY and SVGEGT. CDR3 residues: CASRPGRTSGQETQYF. CDR3 DNA: TGTGCCAGCAGACCGGGAAGAACTAGCGGGCAAGAGACCCAGTACTTC.

This clonotype was picked up a small number of times. The chain links TRBV6-5 to TRBJ1-2, with D possibly matching TRBD1 (5 bases). The CDR3 has 14 amino acids. V was shortened by 0 bases and J by 4 bases, with 9 bases between the two germline ends. The germline gives CDR1 MNHEY, CDR2 SVGAGI. Written as DNA, the CDR3 is TGTGCCAGCAGTTACTCGGGGGACCCCTATGGCTACACCTTC. Its protein product is CASSYSGDPYGYTF.

The chain carries TRBV20-1 and TRBJ2-5; possibly TRBD1 or TRBD2 for D (5 bases each). CDR1 and CDR2 (germline): DFQATT, SNEGSKA (reference sequence). The CDR3 totals 14 residues. V lost 6 bases and J lost 1, with 15 bases in between. CDR3 sequence reads: CSAKPGTIQETQYF. DNA of the CDR3: TGCAGTGCAAAACCGGGGACGATCCAAGAGACCCAGTACTTC.

This chain uses TRBV5-1 with TRBJ1-6, with D unresolved. This CDR3 contains 15 residues. Trimming took off 0 bases at V and 6 bases at J, with 10 bases between the two ends. Germline V gene data show CDR1 as SGHRS and CDR2 as YFSETQ. Here the CDR3 DNA reads TGCGCCAGCAGCTTGGAGGCTGATAGTAATTCACCCCTCCACTTT. Encoded protein: CASSLEADSNSPLHF.

The CDR3 here is CASSRGRTSGSQETQYF. The CDR3 bases are TGTGCCAGCAGCCGGGGGAGGACTAGCGGCTCCCAAGAGACCCAGTACTTC. V gene TRBV3-1 combines with J gene TRBJ2-5; 10 bases agree with TRBD2. CDR1 is LGHDT, CDR2 YNNKEL, per germline (reference sequence). With V trimmed by 4 bases and J by 1 base, 9 bases remained unmatched. This CDR3 has 17 amino acids.

The chain has TRBV7-6 and TRBJ1-5; D is unclear. The ends were cut back, 1 base at V and 9 bases at J, with 13 bases in the middle. The CDR3 contains 14 residues. Germline assignment: CDR1 SGHVS and CDR2 FNYEAQ. The CDR3 is CASSLEDGRGPQHF. CDR3 bases: TGTGCCAGCAGCTTAGAGGACGGGCGTGGGCCCCAGCATTTT.

The chain joins TRBV7-9 to TRBJ2-7, with D perhaps matching TRBD1 (5 bases). Trimming took 1 base from V and 7 from J, leaving 8 bases between them. CDR3 size: 12 residues. From germline, CDR1 is SEHNR and CDR2 FQNEAQ (reference sequence). Written as DNA, the CDR3 is TGTGCCAGCAGCTTAGTTAGGACAGAGCAGTACTTC. This gives the protein CASSLVRTEQYF.

This clonotype was found a few times. The CDR3 coding sequence is TGTGCCAGCAGCTTCTCTTACAGGGGAGAGACCCAGTACTTC. It translates to CASSFSYRGETQYF. This chain joins TRBV7-6 and TRBJ2-5; TRBD1 aligns across 7 bases. CDR3 length: 14 amino acids. V shed 3 bases, J shed 4 bases, and the junction held 5 bases outside the gene matches. Germline values: CDR1 SGHVS, CDR2 FNYEAQ. Full variable domain (outside the CDR3, taken from reference TRBV7-6 and TRBJ2-5): GAGVSQSPRYKVTKRGQDVALRCDPISGHVSLYWYRQALGQGPEFLTYFNYEAQQDKSGLPNDRFSAERPEGSISTLTIQRTEQRDSAMYRCASSFSYRGETQYFGPGTRLLVL.

The rearrangement uses TRBV25-1 and TRBJ2-7, with D tentatively TRBD2 (5 bases). Germline V CDR1 and CDR2: MGHDK, SYGVNS. Trimming shortened V by 8 bases and J by 1 base, and 15 bases separated the two germline ends. CDR3 size: 14 residues. The CDR3 DNA reads as TGTGCCAGCCAGGCTTCGGGAACTTCCTACGAGCAGTACGTC. This translates into CASQASGTSYEQYV.

The V gene is TRBV9, the J gene TRBJ2-3, with 9 bases that match TRBD1. Germline V gene sequence: CDR1 SGDLS, CDR2 YYNGEE. Losses at the gene ends were 0 bases for V and 8 bases for J; bases not matched to a gene: 7. This CDR3 spans 15 amino acids. The CDR3 protein is CASSVVGTGSPTQYF. The CDR3 coding sequence is TGTGCCAGCAGCGTAGTAGGGACAGGGAGTCCTACGCAGTATTTT.

The V gene is TRBV7-2, the J gene TRBJ2-7, with 11 bases that match TRBD1. CDR3 length equals 13 residues. V lost 3 bases, J lost 6 bases, and 1 base stayed unmatched. Germline lookup yields CDR1 SGHTA and CDR2 FQGNSA. For the CDR3, the DNA is TGTGCCAGCAGCTTGGACAGGGGGCCCGAGCAGTACGTC. Protein: CASSLDRGPEQYV.

This clonotype occurred a few times. The CDR3 is CASSTHGGRNTEAFF. In nucleotides, the CDR3 is TGTGCCAGCAGCACACACGGGGGCCGGAACACTGAAGCTTTCTTT. The chain couples TRBV7-9 to TRBJ1-1; tentative D call: TRBD1 (6 bases). There are 15 residues in the CDR3. Germline V gene lookup returns CDR1 SEHNR and CDR2 FQNEAQ (reference sequence). V lost 5 bases, J lost 1 base, and 14 bases lay in between.

The chain combines TRBV20-1 with TRBJ2-2; TRBD2 matches at 8 bases. CDR3 size: 14 residues. The trim removed 6 bases at V and 7 bases at J, leaving 10 bases unmatched. Germline V gives CDR1 DFQATT, CDR2 SNEGSKA (reference sequence). The CDR3 bases are TGCAGTGCCCCCCGGGGGGGCTCGGGCGGGGAGCTGTTTTTT. It yields the protein CSAPRGGSGGELFF.

The chain is built from TRBV5-1 and TRBJ2-3, with TRBD2 matching 12 bases. CDR1 and CDR2 from the germline V gene are SGHRS and YFSETQ. The CDR3 has 16 amino acids. V dropped 2 bases and J dropped 8; count of bases not matched to a gene: 9. CDR3 region: CASSLLAGGRGSTQYF. The CDR3 nucleotides are TGCGCCAGCAGCTTACTAGCGGGGGGACGCGGCAGTACGCAGTATTTT. The whole variable domain, filled in from reference TRBV5-1 and TRBJ2-3, reads KAGVTQTPRYLIKTRGQQVTLSCSPISGHRSVSWYQQTPGQGLQFLFEYFSETQRNKGNFPGRFSGRQFSNSRSEMNVSTLELGDSALYLCASSLLAGGRGSTQYFGPGTRLTVL.

The chain has TRBV6-2 or TRBV6-3 and TRBJ2-1; TRBD1 might be the D (5 bases). The V and J ends lost 2 bases and 3 bases respectively, with 8 bases between them. The germline V gene encodes CDR1 MNHEY and CDR2 SVGEGT. This CDR3 has 14 amino acids. CDR3 protein: CASSYGQGYNEQFF. CDR3 nucleotides: TGTGCCAGCAGTTACGGGCAGGGCTACAATGAGCAGTTCTTC.

This chain uses TRBV14 with TRBJ1-4, with TRBD1 identical over 9 bases. Germline V gene lookup returns CDR1 SGHDN and CDR2 FVKESK. This CDR3 is 15 amino acids long. The V segment lost 3 bases and the J segment 2 bases; nucleotides outside the gene matches: 1. The CDR3 DNA follows: TGTGCCAGCAGCCAGACAGGGGGGACTAATGAAAAACTGTTTTTT. Translating gives CASSQTGGTNEKLFF. Variable domain in full (rest from reference TRBV14 and TRBJ1-4): EAGVTQFPSHSVIEKGQTVTLRCDPISGHDNLYWYRRVMGKEIKFLLHFVKESKQDESGMPNNRFLAERTGGTYSTLKVQPAELEDSGVYFCASSQTGGTNEKLFFGSGTQLSVL.

The chain links TRBV20-1 to TRBJ1-2, with a weak D call TRBD1 (5 bases). V lost 1 base, J lost 5 bases, and 20 bases lay in between. Germline CDR1 DFQATT, CDR2 SNEGSKA (reference sequence). The CDR3 contains 16 residues. CDR3 amino acids: CSARALDDSFLYGYTF. The CDR3, as DNA: TGCAGTGCTAGAGCCTTGGATGACAGTTTCCTTTATGGCTACACCTTC.

The genes are TRBV10-3 and TRBJ1-1; 7 bases fit TRBD1. Trimming at V came to 10 bases and at J to 5 bases, leaving 13 bases not matched to a gene. This CDR3 contains 14 residues. Germline V gives CDR1 ENHRY, CDR2 SYGVKD. The CDR3 spells CATVPRGRRTEAFF. CDR3 nucleotides: TGTGCCACCGTACCGAGGGGGCGCCGAACTGAAGCTTTCTTT.